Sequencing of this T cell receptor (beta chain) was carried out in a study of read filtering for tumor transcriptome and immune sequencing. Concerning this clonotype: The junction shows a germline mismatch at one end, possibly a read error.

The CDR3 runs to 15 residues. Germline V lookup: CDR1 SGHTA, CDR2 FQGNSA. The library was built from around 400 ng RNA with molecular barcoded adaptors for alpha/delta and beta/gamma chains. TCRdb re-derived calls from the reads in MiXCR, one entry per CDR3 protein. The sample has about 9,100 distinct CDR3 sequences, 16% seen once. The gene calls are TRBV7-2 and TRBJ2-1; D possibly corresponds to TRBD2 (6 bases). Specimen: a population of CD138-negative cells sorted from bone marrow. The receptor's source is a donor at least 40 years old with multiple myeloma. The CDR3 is CASSLGAGQYSEQFF. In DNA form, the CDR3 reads TGTGCCAGCAGCTTAGGAGCGGGTCAGTACAGTGAGCAGTTCTTC.